This T cell receptor (beta chain) was obtained from a study of metastatic and nonmetastatic thyroid tumors. Across the study: Patients with malignant and benign thyroid disease provided blood and tumor or nodule tissue, whose repertoires were compared.

Points on this clone: No antigen is known for it. An end of the junction differs from the germline gene, which may be a read error.

Ahead of thyroid surgery, no patient had received treatment of any kind. Whole-study findings and limits: Reported TCR beta diversity, measured in blood and tumor, was significantly higher for malignant thyroid tumors than for benign nodules.

Original handling: To classify distant metastasis in papillary thyroid cancer, a model was built from CDR3 differences across clinicopathological groups. Using MiXCR, TCRdb reanalyzed the PCR reads. The V and J calls were not made by the authors but by TCRdb's processing. The data show around 4,500 clones, with 30% to 40% seen just once and about 37% held by the top ten. Per the germline V gene, CDR1 is MNHEY and CDR2 is SMNVEV (reference sequence). This CDR3 region has 13 residues. Input material: adjacent normal tissue. V is TRBV27 and J is TRBJ1-1, with D possibly TRBD1 on 6 matching bases. This TCR was recovered from a male donor with papillary thyroid cancer or a benign thyroid nodule (not recorded which). Some clones in this sample may be carry-over from other donors' samples. CDR3 sequence: CPSILGRGTEAIF. The CDR3 DNA reads as TGTCCCAGCATTTTAGGCAGGGGAACTGAAGCTATCTTT.